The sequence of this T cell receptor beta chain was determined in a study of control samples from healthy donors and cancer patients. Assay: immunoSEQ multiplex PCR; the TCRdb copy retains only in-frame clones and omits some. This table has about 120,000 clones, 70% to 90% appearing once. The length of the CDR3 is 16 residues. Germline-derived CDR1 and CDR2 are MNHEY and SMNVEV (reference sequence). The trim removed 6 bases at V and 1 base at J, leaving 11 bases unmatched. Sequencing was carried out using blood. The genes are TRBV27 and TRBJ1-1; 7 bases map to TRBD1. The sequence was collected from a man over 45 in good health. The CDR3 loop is CASRGWAGGPNTEAFF. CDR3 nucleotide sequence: TGTGCCAGCAGGGGGTGGGCAGGGGGACCGAACACTGAAGCTTTCTTT.